These 24 T cell receptor beta chains originate from one sample sequenced in a study of cytomegalovirus exposure and HLA in healthy donors. Primers included in the PCR were 60 Vbeta and 13 Jbeta primers. TCRdb keeps only in-frame clones here, not all; method: immunoSEQ multiplex PCR. The sample yields 110,000 to 150,000 clones, approximately 9% seen once. Material for sequencing was PBMCs. The receptors were gathered from a male donor in good health and CMV-seronegative.

This chain joins TRBV14 and TRBJ1-1, with D unclear. Trimming took 4 bases from V and 1 from J, leaving 7 bases between them. Germline CDR1 and CDR2: SGHDN and FVKESK. CDR3 size: 13 residues. The CDR3 region is CASSLPQNTEAFF. The DNA for the CDR3 is TGTGCCAGCAGCCTCCCCCAGAACACTGAAGCTTTCTTT.

This chain links TRBV6-5 with TRBJ1-2; TRBD1 is a possible D gene (6 bases). CDR1 is MNHEY and CDR2 is SVGAGI in the germline V gene. The CDR3 spans 12 residues. Trimming removed 4 bases from V and 4 bases from J, with 7 bases in between. CDR3: CASSSDSYGYTF. The CDR3 DNA sequence: TGTGCCAGCAGTTCGGACAGCTATGGCTACACCTTC.

This clone was seen more than once but under ten times. V and J are TRBV6-6 and TRBJ1-2; D remains unclear. Trimming pared 5 bases from V and 3 bases from J, leaving 10 bases between. There are 13 residues in the CDR3. Per the germline V gene, CDR1 is MNHNY and CDR2 is SVGAGI (reference sequence). The CDR3 sequence is CASSTVADYGYTF. The CDR3 DNA follows: TGTGCCAGCAGTACGGTGGCGGACTATGGCTACACCTTC.

The chain is built from TRBV5-6 and TRBJ1-5; 9 bases agree with TRBD1. The germline V gene encodes CDR1 SGHDT and CDR2 YYEEEE. Trimming cost V 3 bases and J 7 bases; bases outside gene matches: 8. This CDR3 is 15 amino acids long. The CDR3 DNA reads as TGTGCCAGCAGCTGGGGGACAGGGTTTAGCCAGCCCCAGCATTTT. Its protein is CASSWGTGFSQPQHF.

The chain carries TRBV5-1 and TRBJ2-1; 9 bases agree with TRBD1. CDR1 is SGHRS and CDR2 is YFSETQ in the germline V gene. V was clipped by 0 bases and J by 4 bases; unmatched bases: 2. The CDR3 has 15 amino acids. The CDR3 sequence: CASSLAGTGYNEQFF. Here the CDR3 DNA reads TGCGCCAGCAGCTTGGCCGGGACAGGGTACAATGAGCAGTTCTTC.

This clone has only a few counts. The sample contains more than one DNA sequence encoding this CDR3. The chain recombines TRBV7-9 with TRBJ2-5, with D hard to call. V was clipped by 3 bases and J by 5 bases, with 4 bases between them. This CDR3 is built from 11 residues. Germline values: CDR1 SEHNR, CDR2 FQNEAQ (reference sequence). CDR3 DNA sequence: TGTGCCAGCAGCTTTAGTGAGACCCAGTACTTC. It is translated as CASSFSETQYF. Full variable domain (outside the CDR3, taken from reference TRBV7-9 and TRBJ2-5): DTGVSQNPRHKITKRGQNVTFRCDPISEHNRLYWYRQTLGQGPEFLTYFQNEAQLEKSRLLSDRFSAERPKGSFSTLEIQRTEQGDSAMYLCASSFSETQYFGPGTRLLVL.

The V gene is TRBV29-1, the J gene TRBJ2-1; 12 bases are shared with TRBD2. Germline-derived CDR1 and CDR2 are SQVTM and ANQGSEA. CDR3 size: 18 residues. The V and J ends lost 7 bases and 0 bases, in that order; junction bases with no gene match: 13. The CDR3 loop reads CSAGGLAGLADSYNEQFF. DNA of the CDR3: TGCAGCGCCGGCGGACTAGCGGGACTAGCGGACTCCTACAATGAGCAGTTCTTC.

The gene calls are TRBV27 and TRBJ1-4, with 8 bases identical to TRBD1. Germline V CDR1 and CDR2: MNHEY, SMNVEV (reference sequence). This CDR3 contains 14 residues. With V trimmed by 6 bases and J by 4 bases, 4 bases remained unmatched. CDR3 loop: CASRLDRDNEKLFF. The DNA of the CDR3 is TGTGCCAGCAGACTGGACAGGGATAATGAAAAACTGTTTTTT.

The genes are TRBV11-2 and TRBJ1-2; TRBD1 agrees at 8 bases. CDR1 SGHAT and CDR2 FQNNGV come from the germline V gene. The CDR3 extends over 13 amino acids. Trimming took 5 bases from V and 6 from J; bases not matched to a gene: 5. The CDR3 DNA reads TGTGCCAGCAGCCCCACAGGGGGTAATGGCTACACCTTC. Protein sequence: CASSPTGGNGYTF.

This clone occurred a few times. The chain combines TRBV23-1 with TRBJ1-1, with D uncertain. TRBV23-1 is marked as an open reading frame, function uncertain. CDR3 length equals 14 residues. The V end lost 0 bases, the J end lost 7 bases, and 12 bases lay between the germline ends. The CDR3 sequence: CASSQSDGGGEAFF. CDR3 nucleotide sequence: TGCGCCAGCAGTCAATCGGATGGAGGCGGTGAAGCTTTCTTT.

This clone has more than one count but fewer than ten. The chain recombines TRBV19 with TRBJ1-2, with 8 nucleotides matching TRBD1. The CDR3 loop spans 15 amino acids. The germline CDR1 and CDR2 sequences are LNHDA and SQIVND (reference sequence). V lost 4 bases to trimming and J lost 8 bases; unmatched junction nucleotides: 12. CDR3 amino acids: CASSTPTQGADGYTF. CDR3 nucleotide sequence: TGTGCCAGTAGTACTCCAACCCAGGGGGCGGACGGCTACACCTTC.

In this sample, this clone turned up a few times. V is TRBV28 and J is TRBJ2-2, with a tentative D call TRBD2 (7 bases). V was pared by 8 bases and J by 0 bases, with 25 bases between. Looked up from germline, CDR1 is MDHEN and CDR2 is SYDVKM. The CDR3 totals 19 residues. Written as DNA, the CDR3 is TGTGCCAGCCTAACCCCCGGACGGGGGGCGGGATCGAACACCGGGGAGCTGTTTTTT. This encodes CASLTPGRGAGSNTGELFF. The full variable domain, its missing parts supplied by reference TRBV28 and TRBJ2-2, is DVKVTQSSRYLVKRTGEKVFLECVQDMDHENMFWYRQDPGLGLRLIYFSYDVKMKEKGDIPEGYSVSREKKERFSLILESASTNQTSMYLCASLTPGRGAGSNTGELFFGEGSRLTVL.

There are a few counts of this clone. The CDR3 protein is CASSIPSIGQPQHF. The DNA of the CDR3 is TGTGCCAGTAGTATTCCCTCTATCGGGCAGCCCCAGCATTTT. The chain joins TRBV19 to TRBJ1-5; no firm D call. The CDR3 length is 14 residues. Germline CDR1 reads LNHDA; CDR2 reads SQIVND (reference sequence). V was shortened by 3 bases and J by 7 bases, with 13 bases between the two germline ends.

This clone showed up just a few times. The chain joins TRBV5-7 to TRBJ2-7, with a weak D call TRBD1 (6 bases). TRBV5-7 is designated an ORF whose function remains uncertain. Trimming stripped 0 bases from V and 0 bases from J, with 10 bases between. The CDR3 contains 15 residues. Here the CDR3 DNA reads TGTGCCAGCAGCTTGGTGGGGGACACCTCCTACGAGCAGTACTTC. This gives the protein CASSLVGDTSYEQYF.

The chain has TRBV2 and TRBJ1-2; no clear D gene. This CDR3 has 14 amino acids. Germline CDR1 and CDR2: SNHLY and FYNNEI. The V end lost 1 base, the J end lost 0 bases, and 6 bases lay between the germline ends. CDR3 sequence (DNA): TGTGCCAGCAGTGAAGTAGGAGCTAACTATGGCTACACCTTC. This codes for CASSEVGANYGYTF.

The CDR3 loop reads CASTRDRGHLTDTQYF. The CDR3 region has the DNA TGTGCCAGCACCAGAGACAGGGGTCACCTCACAGATACGCAGTATTTT. The chain couples TRBV28 to TRBJ2-3, with 8 nucleotides matching TRBD1. The CDR3 sequence is 16 residues long. Germline V lookup: CDR1 MDHEN, CDR2 SYDVKM. Unmatched junction bases numbered 11, after V lost 7 bases and J lost 2 bases.

This sequence joins TRBV5-1 and TRBJ2-1; TRBD1 matches at 10 bases. Germline V CDR1 and CDR2: SGHRS, YFSETQ. V lost 0 bases and J lost 8; bases outside the gene matches: 5. The CDR3 length is 15 residues. CDR3 bases: TGCGCCAGCAGCTTGGCGGGACAGGGGATTGATGAGCAGTTCTTC. Translating it yields CASSLAGQGIDEQFF.

This sequence joins TRBV7-9 and TRBJ2-4; TRBD2 aligns across 7 bases. This CDR3 comprises 16 residues. Trimming at V came to 5 bases and at J to 1 base, leaving 8 bases not matched to a gene. In germline, CDR1 is SEHNR, CDR2 FQNEAQ (reference sequence). CDR3 coding DNA: TGTGCCAGCAGCCCACGGGAGGCGAACGCCAAAAACATTCAGTACTTC. Encoded protein: CASSPREANAKNIQYF.

This clone was counted between two and nine times. V and J are TRBV4-1 and TRBJ2-7, with a weak D call TRBD1 (6 bases). Deletions cut 5 bases from V and 2 bases from J, with 16 bases between. The V gene's germline CDR1 is MGHRA and CDR2 YSYEKL. This CDR3 is 15 amino acids long. This CDR3 is CASSEGMGATYEQYF. The CDR3 region has the DNA TGCGCCAGCAGCGAGGGCATGGGGGCCACCTACGAGCAGTACTTC.

The sample holds a few counts of this clone. V is TRBV7-8 and J is TRBJ1-5, with 7 bases fitting TRBD1. V gave up 1 base and J gave up 2 bases; unmatched junction bases: 8. CDR1 and CDR2 (germline): SGHVS, FQNEAQ. The CDR3 is made up of 17 amino acids. The CDR3 DNA follows: TGTGCCAGCAGCTTAGGCCGACAGGGTCTACGCAATCAGCCCCAGCATTTT. Translating gives CASSLGRQGLRNQPQHF. Filled out from reference TRBV7-8 and TRBJ1-5, the complete variable domain reads GAGVSQSPRYKVAKRGQDVALRCDPISGHVSLFWYQQALGQGPEFLTYFQNEAQLDKSGLPSDRFFAERPEGSVSTLKIQRTQQEDSAVYLCASSLGRQGLRNQPQHFGDGTRLSIL.

This clone showed up just a few times. This chain uses TRBV7-9 with TRBJ1-1, with TRBD1 matching over 7 bases. There are 18 residues in the CDR3. Trimming took 4 bases from V and 3 from J; bases not matched to a gene: 17. The germline V gene encodes CDR1 SEHNR and CDR2 FQNEAQ (reference sequence). CDR3 sequence: CASSYPRAGGKRYTEAFF. In nucleotides, the CDR3 is TGTGCCAGCAGCTACCCCAGGGCAGGGGGAAAGAGGTACACTGAAGCTTTCTTT.

In this sample, this clone turned up a few times. The gene calls are TRBV7-2 and TRBJ2-7, with D tentatively TRBD2 (5 bases). With 1 base removed from V and 6 bases from J, the gap between germline ends came to 16 bases. Germline-derived CDR1 and CDR2 are SGHTA and FQGNSA. The CDR3 consists of 15 residues. CDR3 sequence: CASSLVWAEDGEQYF. The CDR3, as DNA: TGTGCCAGCAGCTTAGTTTGGGCGGAGGATGGCGAGCAGTACTTC.

This chain joins TRBV7-8 and TRBJ1-2, with 7 positions matching TRBD1. With V trimmed by 5 bases and J by 5 bases, 8 bases remained unmatched. Germline-derived CDR1 and CDR2 are SGHVS and FQNEAQ. The CDR3 spans 14 residues. The CDR3 DNA reads as TGTGCCAGCAGCCCCGCTAACAGGGGATATGGCTACACCTTC. It translates to CASSPANRGYGYTF. The entire variable domain, with the rest obtained from reference TRBV7-8 and TRBJ1-2, is as follows: GAGVSQSPRYKVAKRGQDVALRCDPISGHVSLFWYQQALGQGPEFLTYFQNEAQLDKSGLPSDRFFAERPEGSVSTLKIQRTQQEDSAVYLCASSPANRGYGYTFGSGTRLTVV.

The gene calls are TRBV28 and TRBJ2-4; a weak D match, TRBD1 (6 bases). The CDR3 is made up of 13 amino acids. Trimming cost V 2 bases and J 10 bases, with 12 bases left between them. Germline V lookup: CDR1 MDHEN, CDR2 SYDVKM. The CDR3 spells CASSLVAGTIQYF. The CDR3 DNA reads as TGTGCCAGCAGTTTAGTGGCAGGGACAATTCAGTACTTC.